The 10 T cell receptor beta chains presented below share a single source sample, sequenced in a study of post-analysis software for immune sequencing data. The study's findings and limits: Patients carried roughly 5 TRBV segments more frequently than controls did, and TRBV5-6, TRBV5-1 and TRBV20-1 were among them.

These receptors have no identified antigens. Unique molecular identifiers featured in each of the TCR beta cDNA libraries. TCRdb reanalysed the PCR reads using MiXCR and keeps one entry per CDR3 protein. Found here are fewer than 550,000 distinct CDR3 sequences, around a third of them singletons; the top ten hold under 7%. Specimen: blood. All receptors derive from a girl between 2 and 17 years old with multiple sclerosis.

The V and J genes are TRBV7-2 and TRBJ2-1; D gene unclear. The germline V and J ends were trimmed by 7 bases and 5 bases, with 15 bases remaining between them. CDR3 length: 14 residues. The germline V gene encodes CDR1 SGHTA and CDR2 FQGNSA. For the CDR3, the DNA is TGTGCCAGCACCCGGGTGGCTACGGACAATGAGCAGTTCTTC. Amino acid sequence: CASTRVATDNEQFF.

The chain is built from TRBV6-5 and TRBJ1-5, with 9 positions matching TRBD1. Germline CDR1 is MNHEY and CDR2 is SVGAGI. This CDR3 contains 17 residues. V trimming: 0 bases; J trimming: 5 bases; junction bases outside the gene matches: 8. The CDR3 loop is CASSYSVTGGKDQPQHF. CDR3 DNA sequence: TGTGCCAGCAGTTACTCCGTGACAGGGGGAAAGGATCAGCCCCAGCATTTT.

This rearrangement joins TRBV5-5 to TRBJ1-2; D gene unclear. V lost 4 bases to trimming and J lost 6 bases, with 13 bases between them. CDR1 and CDR2 (germline): SGHKS, YYEKEE (reference sequence). The CDR3 length is 13 residues. The chain's CDR3 is CASSPLQSHGYTF. CDR3 sequence (DNA): TGTGCCAGCAGCCCCCTGCAGTCCCATGGCTACACCTTC.

The chain combines TRBV25-1 with TRBJ1-2, with 9 bases identical to TRBD1. The germline gives CDR1 MGHDK, CDR2 SYGVNS. The CDR3 length is 14 residues. V lost 8 bases to trimming and J lost 7 bases; unmatched junction nucleotides: 11. The CDR3 region has the DNA TGTGCCAGCTCTAAGCCGGGACAGGGTTTTGGCTACACCTTC. Translation: CASSKPGQGFGYTF.

The rearrangement uses TRBV20-1 and TRBJ2-1; 7 bases are a match to TRBD2. The junction had 9 bases not matched to a gene; V was cut back by 4 bases and J by 0 bases. Per the germline V gene, CDR1 is DFQATT and CDR2 is SNEGSKA (reference sequence). This CDR3 has 16 residues. This CDR3 reads CSATIRSGVSYNEQFF. The CDR3 DNA reads TGCAGTGCTACAATAAGAAGCGGGGTCTCCTACAATGAGCAGTTCTTC.

This chain links TRBV5-6 with TRBJ2-7; 9 positions match TRBD1. The V and J ends lost 0 bases and 3 bases, in that order; junction bases with no gene match: 7. There are 16 residues in the CDR3. Germline CDR1 and CDR2: SGHDT and YYEEEE. The CDR3 loop is CASSLVPGQGHYEQYF. Written as DNA, the CDR3 is TGTGCCAGCAGCTTGGTTCCGGGACAGGGTCACTACGAGCAGTACTTC. The complete variable domain, with remaining parts taken from reference TRBV5-6 and TRBJ2-7, reads DAGVTQSPTHLIKTRGQQVTLRCSPKSGHDTVSWYQQALGQGPQFIFQYYEEEERQRGNFPDRFSGHQFPNYSSELNVNALLLGDSALYLCASSLVPGQGHYEQYFGPGTRLTVT.

This clonotype appeared a few times. V is TRBV6-5 and J is TRBJ2-7; D not resolved. Trimming shortened V by 6 bases and J by 4 bases, and 7 bases separated the two germline ends. Germline CDR1 MNHEY, CDR2 SVGAGI. CDR3 length: 11 amino acids. CDR3 amino acids: CASRAQYEQYF. The CDR3 region has the DNA TGTGCCAGCAGGGCACAATACGAGCAGTACTTC.

The gene calls are TRBV20-1 and TRBJ2-7, with D maybe TRBD1 (6 bases). In germline, CDR1 is DFQATT, CDR2 SNEGSKA (reference sequence). The CDR3 length is 15 residues. Trimming cost V 3 bases and J 0 bases, with 15 bases left between them. Written as DNA, the CDR3 is TGCAGTGCTAGGGTGCCAGGGGTTAGCTCCTACGAGCAGTACTTC. It codes for CSARVPGVSSYEQYF.

V usage is TRBV7-3 and J usage is TRBJ1-2; weak D call: TRBD1 (6 bases). There are 15 residues in the CDR3. V gave up 5 bases and J gave up 0 bases, with 13 bases separating them. Germline assignment: CDR1 SGHTA and CDR2 FQGTGA. CDR3 residues: CASSPTGLSNYGYTF. The DNA of the CDR3 is TGTGCCAGCAGCCCAACAGGGTTATCTAACTATGGCTACACCTTC. Full variable domain (remainder filled in from reference TRBV7-3 and TRBJ1-2): GAGVSQTPSNKVTEKGKYVELRCDPISGHTALYWYRQSLGQGPEFLIYFQGTGAADDSGLPNDRFFAVRPEGSVSTLKIQRTERGDSAVYLCASSPTGLSNYGYTFGSGTRLTVV.

This clonotype was seen a handful of times. V and J are TRBV10-2 and TRBJ2-5; possibly TRBD1 for D (5 bases). The ends were cut back, 4 bases at V and 6 bases at J, with 12 bases in the middle. CDR3 length equals 13 residues. Germline V gives CDR1 WSHSY, CDR2 SAAADI. Here the CDR3 reads CASSVGREQTQYF. In nucleotides, the CDR3 is TGCGCCAGCAGTGTGGGCAGGGAACAGACCCAGTACTTC.